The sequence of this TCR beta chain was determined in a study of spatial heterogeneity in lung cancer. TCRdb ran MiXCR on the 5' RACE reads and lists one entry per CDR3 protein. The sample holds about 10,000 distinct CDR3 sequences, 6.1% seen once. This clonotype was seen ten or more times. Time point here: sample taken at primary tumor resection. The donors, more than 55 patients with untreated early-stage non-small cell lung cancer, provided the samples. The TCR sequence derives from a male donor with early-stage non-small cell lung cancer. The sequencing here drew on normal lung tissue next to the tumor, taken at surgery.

The CDR3 coding sequence is TGTGCCAGCAGCTTAGGAGGGGGAGCGATCTACGAGCAGTACTTC. It encodes CASSLGGGAIYEQYF. J is TRBJ2-7 and V is TRBV7-2; weak D call: TRBD1 (6 bases). V lost 1 base and J 3 bases, leaving 13 bases between the germline ends. From germline, CDR1 is SGHTA and CDR2 FQGNSA. The CDR3 is made up of 15 amino acids. Full variable domain (outside the CDR3, taken from reference TRBV7-2 and TRBJ2-7): GAGVSQSPSNKVTEKGKDVELRCDPISGHTALYWYRQSLGQGLEFLIYFQGNSAPDKSGLPSDRFSAERTGGSVSTLTIQRTQQEDSAVYLCASSLGGGAIYEQYFGPGTRLTVT.